This is a list of T cell receptor beta chains from one sample in a study of T-cell memory formation after mild COVID-19. TCRdb redid the calling of the 5' RACE reads with MiXCR, one entry per CDR3 protein. The sample gives a few hundred thousand distinct CDR3 sequences, more than 20% of which show up once; under 15% is in the top ten. The sample consisted of PBMCs or a T cell subset sorted from them (not recorded which). These receptors all come from an adult woman who had mild COVID-19 (a few samples of this study predate the infection). Cell type and time point are not known. Each CDR3 is given with its conserved first and last residue. The order of the fields is D gene, V gene, clone size, J gene, CDR3 protein, CDR3 DNA. The D gene is left open where the match is weak. Not all rows give a size; the values are once, few, many and, for expanded clones, a class.

TRBD2,TRBV5-8,few,TRBJ2-2,CASSWRALAGTGELFF,TGTGCCAGCAGCTGGAGGGCCCTAGCGGGGACCGGGGAGCTGTTTTTT
TRBD1,TRBV29-1,NA,TRBJ1-2,CSVVVHGTGNYGYTF,TGCAGCGTTGTGGTTCACGGGACAGGAAACTATGGCTACACCTTC
NA,TRBV5-4,NA,TRBJ2-2,CASSFGVANTGELFF,TGTGCCAGCAGCTTTGGCGTAGCGAACACCGGGGAGCTGTTTTTT
TRBD1,TRBV12-3/TRBV12-4,NA,TRBJ2-7,CASSSRTGLPYEQYF,TGTGCCAGCAGTTCTCGGACAGGGCTTCCCTACGAGCAGTACTTC
NA,TRBV5-6,NA,TRBJ1-1,CASSAGRWDTEAFF,TGTGCCAGCAGCGCGGGACGGTGGGACACTGAAGCTTTCTTT
NA,TRBV7-8,NA,TRBJ1-1,CASSLSGRTNTEAFF,TGTGCCAGCAGCCTGTCGGGACGGACGAACACTGAAGCTTTCTTT
NA,TRBV12-3/TRBV12-4,few,TRBJ1-2,CASNVRGSYTF,TGTGCCAGCAATGTTCGGGGGAGCTACACCTTC
TRBD1,TRBV24-1,few,TRBJ2-1,CATSDLEQGAYEQFF,TGTGCCACCAGTGATTTAGAACAGGGGGCTTATGAGCAGTTCTTC
NA,TRBV12-3/TRBV12-4,few,TRBJ2-6,CASSFGHGGANVLTF,TGTGCCAGCAGTTTTGGGCATGGCGGGGCCAACGTCCTGACTTTC
NA,TRBV7-9,few,TRBJ2-7,CASSLAGTAHAYEQYF,TGTGCCAGCAGCTTAGCCGGGACCGCCCACGCCTACGAGCAGTACTTC
NA,TRBV5-6,NA,TRBJ2-7,CASTRGTATYEQYF,TGTGCCAGCACTCGGGGGACGGCTACTTACGAGCAGTACTTC
TRBD2,TRBV9,NA,TRBJ2-1,CASSPSSGGSNEQFF,TGTGCCAGCAGCCCTAGTTCGGGGGGTAGCAATGAGCAGTTCTTC
NA,TRBV19,NA,TRBJ1-2,CASSIQGTLPNYGYTF,TGTGCCAGTAGTATACAGGGGACTCTTCCTAACTATGGCTACACCTTC
NA,TRBV4-2,few,TRBJ2-1,CASSPDRGAYSYNEQFF,TGTGCCAGCAGCCCGGATAGGGGGGCGTACTCCTACAATGAGCAGTTCTTC
TRBD2,TRBV20-1,NA,TRBJ2-3,CSAGHSGGSTDTQYF,TGCAGTGCTGGACATAGCGGGGGTAGCACAGATACGCAGTATTTT
TRBD1,TRBV12-3/TRBV12-4,NA,TRBJ2-3,CASSSGGLRDTQYF,TGTGCCAGCAGTTCAGGGGGCCTGAGAGATACGCAGTATTTT
NA,TRBV4-2,NA,TRBJ1-1,CASSQEGAEAFF,TGTGCCAGCAGCCAAGAGGGTGCTGAAGCTTTCTTT
NA,TRBV2,few,TRBJ2-7,CAILRRQGNYEQYF,TGTGCCATCCTGAGGAGGCAGGGTAACTACGAGCAGTACTTC
NA,TRBV20-1,few,TRBJ2-1,CSARGAVLSSYNEQFF,TGCAGTGCTAGAGGGGCCGTTTTAAGCTCCTACAATGAGCAGTTCTTC
NA,TRBV12-3/TRBV12-4,NA,TRBJ2-1,CASSLEGVDNEQFF,TGTGCCAGCAGTTTAGAGGGGGTGGACAATGAGCAGTTCTTC
NA,TRBV20-1,NA,TRBJ1-1,CSAKQPGGTEAFF,TGCAGTGCTAAACAGCCAGGCGGTACTGAAGCTTTCTTT
NA,TRBV7-2,few,TRBJ2-5,CASSPAGIGQETQYF,TGTGCCAGCAGCCCTGCTGGAATAGGGCAAGAGACCCAGTACTTC
NA,TRBV29-1,NA,TRBJ1-2,CSVEDSTANYGYTF,TGCAGCGTTGAAGATTCGACAGCTAACTATGGCTACACCTTC
TRBD1,TRBV4-2,few,TRBJ2-3,CASSQGQQGAADTQYF,TGTGCCAGCAGCCAAGGTCAACAGGGGGCAGCAGATACGCAGTATTTT
NA,TRBV19,few,TRBJ2-1,CASSMVLYNEQFF,TGTGCCAGTAGTATGGTCCTTTACAATGAGCAGTTCTTC
TRBD1,TRBV5-5,NA,TRBJ2-3,CASSYRTGTDTQYF,TGTGCCAGCAGCTACCGGACAGGGACAGATACGCAGTATTTT
TRBD1,TRBV6-1,few,TRBJ1-2,CASNSGTANYGYTF,TGTGCCAGCAACTCCGGGACAGCGAACTATGGCTACACCTTC
TRBD1,TRBV3-1,NA,TRBJ1-2,CASSQGGQLIGYTF,TGTGCCAGCAGCCAAGGGGGACAGCTAATCGGCTACACCTTC
NA,TRBV3-1,few,TRBJ2-1,CASSQSRGLYNEQFF,TGTGCCAGCAGCCAATCCCGGGGGCTCTACAATGAGCAGTTCTTC
NA,TRBV7-2,NA,TRBJ2-3,CASSITRDADTQYF,TGTGCCAGCAGTATCACTCGGGATGCGGATACGCAGTATTTT
NA,TRBV4-2,many,TRBJ2-3,CASSQDGTRTFTDTQYF,TGTGCCAGCAGCCAAGATGGGACGAGAACTTTCACAGATACGCAGTATTTT
NA,TRBV20-1,NA,TRBJ2-7,CSARDGWGEQYF,TGCAGTGCTAGAGATGGTTGGGGCGAGCAGTACTTC
NA,TRBV5-6,few,TRBJ2-1,CASSLATYNEQFF,TGTGCCAGCAGCTTGGCTACTTACAATGAGCAGTTCTTC
NA,TRBV6-2/TRBV6-3,NA,TRBJ2-7,CASSYSIEGVSYEQYF,TGTGCCAGCAGTTACTCGATTGAGGGCGTATCCTACGAGCAGTACTTC
NA,TRBV20-1,NA,TRBJ2-2,CSARLGLRANTGELFF,TGCAGTGCTAGATTGGGTCTGCGGGCGAACACCGGGGAGCTGTTTTTT
NA,TRBV15,few,TRBJ2-7,CATSSGGHYEQYF,TGTGCCACCAGCAGTGGGGGACATTACGAGCAGTACTTC
TRBD1,TRBV7-9,NA,TRBJ1-6,CATGQGANSPLHF,TGTGCCACCGGCCAGGGGGCAAATTCACCCCTCCACTTT
TRBD2,TRBV5-1,NA,TRBJ2-3,CASSPLAGGADTQYF,TGCGCCAGCAGCCCCCTAGCGGGGGGTGCAGATACGCAGTATTTT